A selection of T cell receptor beta chains follows, all from one sample in a study of human T cells and chemical hapten exposure. TCRdb passed the RACE reads through MiXCR, listing each CDR3 protein once. The sample consists of about 81,000 distinct CDR3 sequences, around 7.8% of them appearing once. This specimen was whole blood, taken in connection with sensitization to the hapten diphenylcyclopropenone (DPC). Receptors were obtained from a woman under 40 with alopecia areata. Some clones in this sample may be carry-over from other donors' samples. The CDR3 runs from the conserved cysteine through the conserved F or W. Fields, in order: V gene, J gene, clone size, CDR3 length, D gene, CDR3 DNA, CDR3 protein. D genes are given only for firm matches. Size is stated for part of the rows, as once, few or many counts, or as a class when the clone is expanded.

v_call: TRBV5-6; j_call: TRBJ1-5; clone_size: many; cdr3_length: 13; d_call: TRBD1; cdr3_nt: TGTGCCAGCAGCTTAGGGGGCTGGCAGCCCCAGCATTTT; cdr3_aa: CASSLGGWQPQHF
v_call: TRBV12-5; j_call: TRBJ2-3; clone_size: few; cdr3_length: 17; d_call: .; cdr3_nt: TGTGCTAGTGGTTTGGTACGGGGGCTTCCGATCACAGATACGCAGTATTTT; cdr3_aa: CASGLVRGLPITDTQYF
v_call: TRBV27; j_call: TRBJ1-2; clone_size: many; cdr3_length: 13; d_call: TRBD1; cdr3_nt: TGTGCCAGCAGCCCACAGGGGGCGGCTGGCTACACCTTC; cdr3_aa: CASSPQGAAGYTF
v_call: TRBV12-3/TRBV12-4; j_call: TRBJ1-1; clone_size: .; cdr3_length: 13; d_call: .; cdr3_nt: TGTGCCAGCAGTTATGGGAGTAACACTGAAGCTTTCTTT; cdr3_aa: CASSYGSNTEAFF
v_call: TRBV5-1; j_call: TRBJ1-5; clone_size: few; cdr3_length: 15; d_call: .; cdr3_nt: TGCGCCAGCAGAGCCGACAGCTATAGCAATCAGCCCCAGCATTTT; cdr3_aa: CASRADSYSNQPQHF
v_call: TRBV7-9; j_call: TRBJ1-6; clone_size: many; cdr3_length: 16; d_call: .; cdr3_nt: TGTGCCAGCAGCTCGACCGGGGTCCCACTGAATTCACCCCTCCACTTT; cdr3_aa: CASSSTGVPLNSPLHF
v_call: TRBV30; j_call: TRBJ2-7; clone_size: many; cdr3_length: 14; d_call: TRBD1; cdr3_nt: TGTGCCTGGGACACAGGACAGGGGGCTTCCAGTCAGTACTTC; cdr3_aa: CAWDTGQGASSQYF
v_call: TRBV3-1; j_call: TRBJ1-6; clone_size: .; cdr3_length: 14; d_call: .; cdr3_nt: TGTGCCAGCAGCCAAGTGAATAAAAATTCACCCCTCCACTTT; cdr3_aa: CASSQVNKNSPLHF
v_call: TRBV21-1; j_call: TRBJ2-2; clone_size: .; cdr3_length: 15; d_call: .; cdr3_nt: TGTGCCAGAAGCAACGGGGGGTTTAGCACCGGGGAGCTGTTTTTT; cdr3_aa: CARSNGGFSTGELFF
v_call: TRBV6-2/TRBV6-3; j_call: TRBJ2-1; clone_size: many; cdr3_length: 13; d_call: TRBD1; cdr3_nt: TGTGCCAGCAGTTTCGACAGGGGGGATGAGCAGTTCTTC; cdr3_aa: CASSFDRGDEQFF
v_call: TRBV29-1; j_call: TRBJ2-3; clone_size: many; cdr3_length: 13; d_call: .; cdr3_nt: TGCAGCGTTGGTTCGGGGGGCGCTGATACGCAGTATTTT; cdr3_aa: CSVGSGGADTQYF